This TCR beta chain was identified in a study of blood T cell repertoires in COVID-19. Across the whole study: The United States, Italy and Spain provided the acute and convalescent COVID-19 samples.

This clone was detected only once. This CDR3 is 12 amino acids long. V was trimmed by 6 bases and J by 5 bases, leaving 13 bases between them. Germline CDR1 is SQVTM and CDR2 is ANQGSEA. Original analysis: Counts of nucleated cells, estimated from reference gene primer amplification, were obtained. Clones were sequenced by immunoSEQ multiplex PCR, and TCRdb holds only the in-frame ones, with some missing. The DNA gave D and trimming, while V, J and clone size come from that table. This sample carries about 56,000 clones, about 88% of them seen once, and the ten largest clones take approximately 45%. Patients of the Seattle cohort, enrolled during active infection, were followed longitudinally.

Sequenced: peripheral blood. The J gene is TRBJ2-5, the V gene TRBV29-1; a weak D match, TRBD1 (5 bases). This TCR was recovered from a woman aged 60-75 years with COVID-19, enrolled during active disease. The CDR3 DNA reads TGCAGCGTGTTTCCAGGGCGCGAGACCCAGTACTTC. This sequence encodes CSVFPGRETQYF.